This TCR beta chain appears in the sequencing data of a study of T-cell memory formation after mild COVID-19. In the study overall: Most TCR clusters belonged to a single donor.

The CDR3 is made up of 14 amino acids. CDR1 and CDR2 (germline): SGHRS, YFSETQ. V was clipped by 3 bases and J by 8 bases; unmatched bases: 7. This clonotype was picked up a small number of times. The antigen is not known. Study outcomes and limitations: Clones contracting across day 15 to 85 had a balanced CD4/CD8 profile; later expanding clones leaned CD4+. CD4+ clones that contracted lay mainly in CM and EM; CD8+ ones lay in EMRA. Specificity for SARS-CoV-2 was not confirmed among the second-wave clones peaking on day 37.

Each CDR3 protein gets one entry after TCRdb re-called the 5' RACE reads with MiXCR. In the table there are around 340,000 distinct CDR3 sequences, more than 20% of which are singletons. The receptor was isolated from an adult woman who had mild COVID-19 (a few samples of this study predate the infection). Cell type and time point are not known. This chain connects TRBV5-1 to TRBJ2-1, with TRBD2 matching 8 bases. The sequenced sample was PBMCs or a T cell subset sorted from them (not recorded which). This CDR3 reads CASSSGGRLDEQFF. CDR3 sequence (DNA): TGCGCCAGCAGCTCGGGAGGGAGGTTGGATGAGCAGTTCTTC.